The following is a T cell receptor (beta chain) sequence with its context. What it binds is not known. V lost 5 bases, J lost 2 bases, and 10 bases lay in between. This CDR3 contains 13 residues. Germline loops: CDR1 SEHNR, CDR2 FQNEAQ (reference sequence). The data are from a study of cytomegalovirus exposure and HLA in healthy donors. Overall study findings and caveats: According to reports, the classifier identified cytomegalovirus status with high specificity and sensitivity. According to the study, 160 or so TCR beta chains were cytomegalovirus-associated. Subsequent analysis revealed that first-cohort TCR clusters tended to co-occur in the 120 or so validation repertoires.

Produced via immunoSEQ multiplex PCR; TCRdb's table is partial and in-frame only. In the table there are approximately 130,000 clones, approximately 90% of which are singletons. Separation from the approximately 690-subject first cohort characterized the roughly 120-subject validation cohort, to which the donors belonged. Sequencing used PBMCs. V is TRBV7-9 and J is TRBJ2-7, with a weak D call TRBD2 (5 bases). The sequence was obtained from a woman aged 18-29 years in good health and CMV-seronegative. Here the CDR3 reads CASSRREPYEQYF. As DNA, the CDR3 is TGTGCCAGCAGCCGACGGGAACCCTACGAGCAGTACTTC.